These T cell receptor beta chains were read from a single sample in a study of blood T cells in healthy people across ages. TCRdb ran MiXCR on the 5' RACE reads and lists one entry per CDR3 protein. This table has roughly 1.7 million distinct CDR3 sequences, around 36% appearing once. Sequencing was performed on blood. All receptors come from a woman in her twenties or thirties in good health. Each CDR3 is given without its conserved first and last residue. Fields, in order: J gene, V gene, CDR3 protein.

TRBJ2-3,TRBV20-1,SARDPEGADTQY
TRBJ1-1,TRBV2,ASRVSTEAF
TRBJ2-7,TRBV9,ASSVAGEPTDEQY
TRBJ2-2,TRBV5-5,ASSRASGAPNTGELF
TRBJ2-2,TRBV7-8,ASSLVLGPGELF
TRBJ2-1,TRBV5-4,ASSLGGLGAPMHEQF
TRBJ1-5,TRBV20-1,SAQRGAVEKQPQH
TRBJ2-7,TRBV20-1,SARDRGLAYYEQY
TRBJ2-3,TRBV20-1,SARKGGQGKDTQY
TRBJ2-1,TRBV19,ASSIADPTYNEQF
TRBJ1-1,TRBV7-9,VGGSTEAF
TRBJ2-7,TRBV6-6,ASSAGLAVSYEQD
NA,TRBV10-3,AIRTGQGVDEQY
TRBJ2-3,TRBV28,ASGKTSGTQY
TRBJ2-7,TRBV5-1,ASKSYGSSYEQY
TRBJ1-2,TRBV2,ASRVKEYT